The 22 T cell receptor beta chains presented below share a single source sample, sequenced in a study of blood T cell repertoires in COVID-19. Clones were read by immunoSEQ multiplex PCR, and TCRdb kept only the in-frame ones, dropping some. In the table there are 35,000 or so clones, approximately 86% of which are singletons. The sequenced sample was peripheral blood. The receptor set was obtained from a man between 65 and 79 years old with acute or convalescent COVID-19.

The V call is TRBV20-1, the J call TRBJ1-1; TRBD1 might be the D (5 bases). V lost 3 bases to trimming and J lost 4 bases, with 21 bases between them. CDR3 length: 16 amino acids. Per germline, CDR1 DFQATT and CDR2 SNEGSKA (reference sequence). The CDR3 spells CSASVRGTRGGTEAFF. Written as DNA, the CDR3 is TGCAGTGCTAGTGTAAGAGGAACGCGGGGGGGCACTGAAGCTTTCTTT.

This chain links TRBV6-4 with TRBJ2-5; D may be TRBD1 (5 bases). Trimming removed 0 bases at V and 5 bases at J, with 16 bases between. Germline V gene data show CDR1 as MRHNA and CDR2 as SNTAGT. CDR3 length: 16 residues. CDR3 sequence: CASSDSPGRVGETQYF. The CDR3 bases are TGTGCCAGCAGTGACTCCCCCGGCAGGGTCGGGGAGACCCAGTACTTC.

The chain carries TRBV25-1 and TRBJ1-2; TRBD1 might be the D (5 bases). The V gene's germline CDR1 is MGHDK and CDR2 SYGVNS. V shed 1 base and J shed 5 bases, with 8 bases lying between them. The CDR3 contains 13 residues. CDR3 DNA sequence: TGTGCCAGCAGTGAATGGGAGGGGTATGGCTACACCTTC. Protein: CASSEWEGYGYTF.

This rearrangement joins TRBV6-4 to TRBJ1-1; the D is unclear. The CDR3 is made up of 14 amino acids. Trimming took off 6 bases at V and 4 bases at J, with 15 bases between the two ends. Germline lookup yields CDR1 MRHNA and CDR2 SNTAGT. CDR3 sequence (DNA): TGTGCCAGCAGGTTACAGCCCCTGGGCACTGAAGCTTTCTTT. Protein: CASRLQPLGTEAFF.

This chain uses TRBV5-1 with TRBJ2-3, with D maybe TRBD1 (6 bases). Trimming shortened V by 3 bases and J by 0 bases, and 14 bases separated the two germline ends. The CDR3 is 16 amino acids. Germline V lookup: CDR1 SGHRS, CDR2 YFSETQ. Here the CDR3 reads CASSSDRTSSTDTQYF. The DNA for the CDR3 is TGCGCCAGCAGCTCCGACAGGACCTCTAGCACAGATACGCAGTATTTT.

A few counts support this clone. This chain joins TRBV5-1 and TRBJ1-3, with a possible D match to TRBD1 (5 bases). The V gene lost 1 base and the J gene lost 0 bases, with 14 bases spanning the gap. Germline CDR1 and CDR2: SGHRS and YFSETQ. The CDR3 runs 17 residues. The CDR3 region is CASSLSGHLFSGNTIYF. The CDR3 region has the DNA TGCGCCAGCAGCTTGTCAGGGCACCTCTTCTCTGGAAACACCATATATTTT.

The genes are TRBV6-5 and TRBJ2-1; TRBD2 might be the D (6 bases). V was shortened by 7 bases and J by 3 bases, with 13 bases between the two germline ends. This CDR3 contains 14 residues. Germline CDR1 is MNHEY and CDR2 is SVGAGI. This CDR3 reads CASNAPGGYNEQFF. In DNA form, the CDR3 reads TGTGCCAGCAATGCCCCCGGGGGCTACAATGAGCAGTTCTTC.

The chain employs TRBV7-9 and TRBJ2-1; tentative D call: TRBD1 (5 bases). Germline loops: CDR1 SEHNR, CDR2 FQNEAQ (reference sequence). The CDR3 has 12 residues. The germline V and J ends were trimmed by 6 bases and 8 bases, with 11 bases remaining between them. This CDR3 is CASSRQTHEQFF. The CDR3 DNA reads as TGTGCCAGCAGTCGACAGACCCATGAGCAGTTCTTC.

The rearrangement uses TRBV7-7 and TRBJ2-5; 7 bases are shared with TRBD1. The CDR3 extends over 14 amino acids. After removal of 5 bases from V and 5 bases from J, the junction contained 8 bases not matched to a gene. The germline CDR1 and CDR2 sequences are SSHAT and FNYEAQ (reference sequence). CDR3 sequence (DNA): TGTGCCAGCAGCCAGACAGGGTTCCGGGAGACCCAGTACTTC. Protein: CASSQTGFRETQYF.

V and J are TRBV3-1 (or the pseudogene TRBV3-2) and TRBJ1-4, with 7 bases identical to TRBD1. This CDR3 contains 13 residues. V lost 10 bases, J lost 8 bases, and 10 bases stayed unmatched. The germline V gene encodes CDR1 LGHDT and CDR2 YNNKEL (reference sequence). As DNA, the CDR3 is TGTGCCACTGAGGACAGGCCCCGCGAAAAACTGTTTTTT. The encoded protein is CATEDRPREKLFF.

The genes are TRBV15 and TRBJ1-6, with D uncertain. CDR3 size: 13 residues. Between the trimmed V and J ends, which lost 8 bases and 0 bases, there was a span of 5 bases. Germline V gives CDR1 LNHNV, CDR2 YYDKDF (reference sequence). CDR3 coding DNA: TGTGCCACCCTGAGCTCCTATAATTCACCCCTCCACTTT. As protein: CATLSSYNSPLHF.

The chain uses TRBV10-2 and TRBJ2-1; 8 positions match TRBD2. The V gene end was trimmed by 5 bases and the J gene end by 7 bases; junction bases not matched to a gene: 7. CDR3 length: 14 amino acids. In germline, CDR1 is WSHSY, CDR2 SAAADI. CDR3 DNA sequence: TGCGCCAGCAGTTTGCAGCGGGGGAGGAATGAGCAGTTCTTC. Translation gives CASSLQRGRNEQFF.

CDR3 loop: CASSEDSDTQYF. CDR3 DNA sequence: TGTGCCAGCAGTGAAGACTCAGATACGCAGTATTTT. This chain joins TRBV6-1 and TRBJ2-3; unclear D gene. Germline-derived CDR1 and CDR2 are MNHNS and SASEGT. The V end lost 1 base, the J end lost 4 bases, and 3 bases lay between the germline ends. The CDR3 spans 12 residues.

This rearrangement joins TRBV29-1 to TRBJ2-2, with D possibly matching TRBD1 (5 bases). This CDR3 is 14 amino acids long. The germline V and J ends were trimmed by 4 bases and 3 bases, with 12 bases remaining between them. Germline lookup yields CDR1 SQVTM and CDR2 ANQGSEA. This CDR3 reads CSVVQDPHTGELFF. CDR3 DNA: TGCAGCGTTGTACAGGACCCCCACACCGGGGAGCTGTTTTTT.

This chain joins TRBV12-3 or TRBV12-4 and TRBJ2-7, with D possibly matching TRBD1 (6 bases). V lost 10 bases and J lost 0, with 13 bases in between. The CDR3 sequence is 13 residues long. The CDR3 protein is CATVGQISYEQYF. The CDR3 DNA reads TGTGCCACCGTTGGACAGATCTCCTACGAGCAGTACTTC.

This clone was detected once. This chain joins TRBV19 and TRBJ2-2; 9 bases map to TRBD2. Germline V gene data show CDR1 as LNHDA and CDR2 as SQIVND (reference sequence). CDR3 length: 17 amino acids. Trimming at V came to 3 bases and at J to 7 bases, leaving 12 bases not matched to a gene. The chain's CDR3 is CASSIYSSGDLGGELFF. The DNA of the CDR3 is TGTGCCAGTAGTATCTATTCTAGCGGGGATCTGGGCGGGGAGCTGTTTTTT. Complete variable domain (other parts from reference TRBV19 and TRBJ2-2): DGGITQSPKYLFRKEGQNVTLSCEQNLNHDAMYWYRQDPGQGLRLIYYSQIVNDFQKGDIAEGYSVSREKKESFPLTVTSAQKNPTAFYLCASSIYSSGDLGGELFFGEGSRLTVL.

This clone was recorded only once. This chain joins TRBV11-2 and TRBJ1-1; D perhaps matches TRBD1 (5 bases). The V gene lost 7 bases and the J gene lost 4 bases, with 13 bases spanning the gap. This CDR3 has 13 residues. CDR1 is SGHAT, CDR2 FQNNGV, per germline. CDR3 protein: CASTIGRGTEAFF. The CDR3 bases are TGTGCCAGCACCATTGGGAGGGGCACTGAAGCTTTCTTT. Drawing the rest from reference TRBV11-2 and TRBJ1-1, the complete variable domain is EAGVAQSPRYKIIEKRQSVAFWCNPISGHATLYWYQQILGQGPKLLIQFQNNGVVDDSQLPKDRFSAERLKGVDSTLKIQPAKLEDSAVYLCASTIGRGTEAFFGQGTRLTVV.

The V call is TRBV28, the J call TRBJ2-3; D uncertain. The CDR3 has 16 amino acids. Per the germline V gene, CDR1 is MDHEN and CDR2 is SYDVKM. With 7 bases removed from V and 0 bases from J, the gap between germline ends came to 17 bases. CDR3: CASNHWQNPSTDTQYF. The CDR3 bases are TGTGCCAGCAACCATTGGCAGAATCCCAGCACAGATACGCAGTATTTT.

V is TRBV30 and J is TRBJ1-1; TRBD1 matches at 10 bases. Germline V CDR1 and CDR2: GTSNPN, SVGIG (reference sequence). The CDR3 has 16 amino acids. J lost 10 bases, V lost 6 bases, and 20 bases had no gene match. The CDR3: CACFQAAGQGVPRAFF. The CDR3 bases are TGTGCCTGTTTTCAGGCCGCAGGACAGGGGGTCCCTAGAGCTTTCTTT.

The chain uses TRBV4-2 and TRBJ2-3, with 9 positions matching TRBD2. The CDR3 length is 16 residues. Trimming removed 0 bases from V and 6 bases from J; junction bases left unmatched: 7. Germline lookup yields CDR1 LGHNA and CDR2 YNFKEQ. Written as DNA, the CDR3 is TGTGCCAGCAGCCAAGAAGCAGCGGGGGGAGAGGATACGCAGTATTTT. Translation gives CASSQEAAGGEDTQYF.

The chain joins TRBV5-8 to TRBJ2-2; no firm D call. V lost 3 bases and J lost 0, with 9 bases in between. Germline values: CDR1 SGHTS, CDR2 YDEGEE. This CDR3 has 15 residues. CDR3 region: CASSSDTSNTGELFF. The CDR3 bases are TGTGCCAGCAGCTCTGATACATCGAACACCGGGGAGCTGTTTTTT.

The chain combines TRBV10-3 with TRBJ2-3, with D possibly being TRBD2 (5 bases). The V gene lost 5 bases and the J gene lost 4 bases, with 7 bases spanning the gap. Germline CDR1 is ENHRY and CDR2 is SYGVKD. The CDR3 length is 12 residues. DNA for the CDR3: TGTGCCATCAGTATTAGCGCAGATACGCAGTATTTT. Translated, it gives CAISISADTQYF.